Listed below are T cell receptor beta chains from one sample, sequenced in a study of cytomegalovirus exposure and HLA in healthy donors. Produced via immunoSEQ multiplex PCR; TCRdb's table is partial and in-frame only. The data contain some 220,000 clones, over 80% of them singletons. Specimen: PBMCs. The receptor set was obtained from a woman between 18 and 30 years old in good health and CMV-seronegative. Both conserved end residues are part of each CDR3. A D gene is named only where the DNA matches it firmly. Not every row has a clone size; where given, it reads once, few, many or a size class.

DNA: TGTGCCAGCAGCCCTGAAGTTGGAGGGACCTACGAGCAGTACTTC; CDR3: CASSPEVGGTYEQYF; J: TRBJ2-7; D: NA; V: TRBV7-8; size: NA
DNA: TGTGCCTACCCGGGACAGGGGTCTTCTGGAAACACCATATATTTT; CDR3: CAYPGQGSSGNTIYF; J: TRBJ1-3; D: TRBD1; V: TRBV30; size: NA
DNA: TGTGCCAGCAGCCCCGCCGGCAGGATCCAAGAGACCCAGTACTTC; CDR3: CASSPAGRIQETQYF; J: TRBJ2-5; D: NA; V: TRBV7-9; size: NA
DNA: TGTGCCAGCAGTCGCGACAGGTCCAATGAGCAGTTCTTC; CDR3: CASSRDRSNEQFF; J: TRBJ2-1; D: NA; V: TRBV6-5; size: NA
DNA: TGTGCCAGCAGCCTCGTCGGGGTCGGGGTGACCCAGTACTTC; CDR3: CASSLVGVGVTQYF; J: TRBJ2-5; D: NA; V: TRBV2; size: NA
DNA: TGTGCCAGTAGTGCAGGGCACACAGATACGCAGTATTTT; CDR3: CASSAGHTDTQYF; J: TRBJ2-3; D: NA; V: TRBV19; size: NA
DNA: TGTGCCAGCAGCTTAGGAGGGACAGGGACAGGGTCCTACGAGCAGTACTTC; CDR3: CASSLGGTGTGSYEQYF; J: TRBJ2-7; D: TRBD1; V: TRBV7-9; size: once
DNA: TGTGCCTGGAGTCTTGGGACAGGGGATCAGCCCCAGCATTTT; CDR3: CAWSLGTGDQPQHF; J: TRBJ1-5; D: TRBD1; V: TRBV30; size: few
DNA: TGTGCCAGCAGTTCCCCATATCACCACAGGGGGACTAAAGGAAACACCATATATTTT; CDR3: CASSSPYHHRGTKGNTIYF; J: TRBJ1-3; D: TRBD1; V: TRBV28; size: NA
DNA: TGTGCCAGCAGCTCTCCGTGGAGCTCCTACAATGAGCAGTTCTTC; CDR3: CASSSPWSSYNEQFF; J: TRBJ2-1; D: NA; V: TRBV7-9; size: NA
DNA: TGCGCCAGCAGCTTGCGCGGCGGGACTGAAGCTTTCTTT; CDR3: CASSLRGGTEAFF; J: TRBJ1-1; D: NA; V: TRBV5-1; size: NA
DNA: TGTGCCAGCAGTGAAGAATCGGGTTTTAGAAACTATGGCTACACCTTC; CDR3: CASSEESGFRNYGYTF; J: TRBJ1-2; D: NA; V: TRBV6-1; size: NA
DNA: TGTGCCTGGAGCCCCCAAGATACGCAGTATTTT; CDR3: CAWSPQDTQYF; J: TRBJ2-3; D: NA; V: TRBV30; size: few
DNA: TGTGCCTGGAGTGTACTGGACCCTAGGGAGGCAGATACGCAGTATTTT; CDR3: CAWSVLDPREADTQYF; J: TRBJ2-3; D: NA; V: TRBV30; size: NA
DNA: TGTGCCAGCAGCTTGGGGGCAGGCTCCTACGAGCAGTACTTC; CDR3: CASSLGAGSYEQYF; J: TRBJ2-7; D: NA; V: TRBV5-6; size: NA
DNA: TGCGCCAGCAGCTGGGGCCTGACTAGCGGGCTAAGAGGGGGCACAGATACGCAGTATTTT; CDR3: CASSWGLTSGLRGGTDTQYF; J: TRBJ2-3; D: TRBD2; V: TRBV5-1; size: NA
DNA: TGTGCCAGCACAACGACTAGCGGGAGTTCCTACAATGAGCAGTTCTTC; CDR3: CASTTTSGSSYNEQFF; J: TRBJ2-1; D: TRBD2; V: TRBV7-2; size: NA
DNA: TGTGCCAGCAGCCACCACAGGGGGAGTAACACTGAAGCTTTCTTT; CDR3: CASSHHRGSNTEAFF; J: TRBJ1-1; D: TRBD1; V: TRBV14; size: NA
DNA: TGTGCCAGCAGCTTAGGGGGTACGCTCCATAATGAAAAACTGTTTTTT; CDR3: CASSLGGTLHNEKLFF; J: TRBJ1-4; D: NA; V: TRBV4-2; size: few
DNA: TGTGCCAGTAGTACACAGGGCCTTCCCCCGAGTCCCCAGCATTTT; CDR3: CASSTQGLPPSPQHF; J: TRBJ1-5; D: NA; V: TRBV19; size: NA
DNA: TGCGCCAGCAGCTTGGACGGGACTGGTGAAACTGAAGCTTTCTTT; CDR3: CASSLDGTGETEAFF; J: TRBJ1-1; D: NA; V: TRBV5-1; size: NA
DNA: TGTGCCAGCAGTGGGACGGGGGTCTCTACCTACGAGCAGTACTTC; CDR3: CASSGTGVSTYEQYF; J: TRBJ2-7; D: NA; V: TRBV28; size: NA
DNA: TGTGCCAGCAGCACGGGACTATCCACTGAAGCTTTCTTT; CDR3: CASSTGLSTEAFF; J: TRBJ1-1; D: NA; V: TRBV5-5; size: NA
DNA: TGTGCCAGCAGCCTACGGGGGGCGGGCAACGAGCAGTACTTC; CDR3: CASSLRGAGNEQYF; J: TRBJ2-7; D: NA; V: TRBV11-3; size: NA
DNA: TGTGCCAGCACCCCGACAGATACGCAGTATTTT; CDR3: CASTPTDTQYF; J: TRBJ2-3; D: NA; V: TRBV6-5; size: once
DNA: TGTGCCAGCAGCGATACGGGGGACTTCACAGATACGCAGTATTTT; CDR3: CASSDTGDFTDTQYF; J: TRBJ2-3; D: NA; V: TRBV5-8; size: NA
DNA: TGTGCCAGCAGCTTAAGACAGAATTCACCCCTCCACTTT; CDR3: CASSLRQNSPLHF; J: TRBJ1-6; D: NA; V: TRBV13; size: NA
DNA: TGTGCCAGCAGTAAGATACCCCCGGGTGTCGGGGAGCTGTTTTTT; CDR3: CASSKIPPGVGELFF; J: TRBJ2-2; D: NA; V: TRBV6-6; size: NA
DNA: TGTGCCAGCTCACCAAACAGCAGGAATGAGCAGTTCTTC; CDR3: CASSPNSRNEQFF; J: TRBJ2-1; D: NA; V: TRBV18; size: once
DNA: TGTGCCATCAGTGATAACAATGAGCAGTTCTTC; CDR3: CAISDNNEQFF; J: TRBJ2-1; D: NA; V: TRBV10-3; size: NA
DNA: TGTGCCAGCAGCACCTTACGGACAGGGAACAACGAGCAGTACTTC; CDR3: CASSTLRTGNNEQYF; J: TRBJ2-7; D: TRBD1; V: TRBV6-5; size: once
DNA: TGCGCCAGCAGCGGGGGGGCTAGCGGGACTACCTACGAGCAGTACTTC; CDR3: CASSGGASGTTYEQYF; J: TRBJ2-7; D: TRBD2; V: TRBV5-1; size: NA
DNA: TGCAGCACAATGGGTGGACAGAACACTGAAGCTTTCTTT; CDR3: CSTMGGQNTEAFF; J: TRBJ1-1; D: NA; V: TRBV29-1; size: NA
DNA: TGTGCCTCGTTCGGCTACACCTTC; CDR3: CASFGYTF; J: TRBJ1-2; D: NA; V: TRBV30; size: NA
DNA: TGTGCCAGCAGTTTCACAGGGGCCATGAACACTGAAGCTTTCTTT; CDR3: CASSFTGAMNTEAFF; J: TRBJ1-1; D: TRBD1; V: TRBV27; size: NA
DNA: TGTGCCAGCAGCCCGCTAGCGGGAGGGCGGGGGAATGAGCAGTTCTTC; CDR3: CASSPLAGGRGNEQFF; J: TRBJ2-1; D: TRBD2; V: TRBV11-2; size: NA
DNA: TGTGCCAGCAGTGAACAAACAGGTAGTCTTGGTGGCTACACCTTC; CDR3: CASSEQTGSLGGYTF; J: TRBJ1-2; D: NA; V: TRBV2; size: NA
DNA: TGTGCCAGCGGTGGGAGTTGGGGACTGGGGGAGCAGTACTTC; CDR3: CASGGSWGLGEQYF; J: TRBJ2-7; D: NA; V: TRBV13; size: few
DNA: TGTGCCAGCAGTTACGGGGAGGGATGGCACAATGAGCAGTTCTTC; CDR3: CASSYGEGWHNEQFF; J: TRBJ2-1; D: TRBD2; V: TRBV6-5; size: NA
DNA: TGTGCCTGGGGCCCAGGGGGGTGGACTGAAGCTTTCTTT; CDR3: CAWGPGGWTEAFF; J: TRBJ1-1; D: TRBD1; V: TRBV30; size: NA
DNA: TGTGCCAGCAGGGGAGGGACTAGCGGGAGGAGTTCCTACGAGCAGTACTTC; CDR3: CASRGGTSGRSSYEQYF; J: TRBJ2-7; D: TRBD2; V: TRBV28; size: NA
DNA: TGTGCCAGCAGCCCCCCCGATAGCGGGAGTAAAAACATTCAGTACTTC; CDR3: CASSPPDSGSKNIQYF; J: TRBJ2-4; D: TRBD2; V: TRBV5-6; size: NA
DNA: TGTGCCAGCAGCCGGCCCCTCGGGACTAGCCAATTGACAGATACGCAGTATTTT; CDR3: CASSRPLGTSQLTDTQYF; J: TRBJ2-3; D: TRBD2; V: TRBV7-9; size: NA